This TCR beta chain derives from a study of beta chain features in type 1 diabetes. Whole-study results and caveats: Among patients with Type 1 diabetes, TCRB CDR3s were moderately but significantly shorter in every one of the four CD4+ subsets. Among type 1 diabetes patients, VDJ junctions had fewer insertions and more deletions.

Investigators reverse transcribed all isolated RNA, so they sequenced expressed TCRB transcripts. Clones were sequenced by immunoSEQ multiplex PCR, and TCRdb holds only the in-frame ones, with some missing. Of 200,000 to 250,000 clones listed, around 15% were seen once; the top ten hold roughly 0.08%. As concerns this clone: Its antigen is as yet unknown.

Trimming stripped 0 bases from V and 5 bases from J, with 9 bases between. The CDR3 consists of 14 residues. Germline assignment: CDR1 LGHNA and CDR2 YSLEER. Purity (above 98%) was reached by all sorted populations. This receptor was obtained from a man younger than 40 with type 1 diabetes. The chain is built from TRBV4-3 and TRBJ2-3, with unresolved D. The source material was naive CD4+ T cells from blood. Here the CDR3 reads CASSQDPWVDTQYF. The CDR3 nucleotides are TGCGCCAGCAGCCAAGATCCCTGGGTAGATACGCAGTATTTT.